The 14 T cell receptor beta chains given below trace back to one sample, sequenced in a study of lung T cells in sarcoidosis with Löfgren's syndrome. TCRdb re-derived calls from the reads in MiXCR, one entry per CDR3 protein. The sample has approximately 3,100 distinct CDR3 sequences; 15% to 20% are singletons. What was sequenced was CD4+ T cells from bronchoalveolar lavage. These receptor sequences come from a human donor with sarcoidosis (Löfgren's syndrome or another form), or a control subject (not recorded which).

The V call is TRBV19, the J call TRBJ2-1, with 8 bases identical to TRBD1. CDR1 is LNHDA, CDR2 SQIVND, per germline (reference sequence). The trim removed 5 bases at V and 5 bases at J, leaving 2 bases unmatched. The CDR3 runs to 13 residues. CDR3 loop: CASSVDRDNEQFF. The CDR3 coding sequence is TGTGCCAGTAGTGTGGACAGGGACAATGAGCAGTTCTTC.

On this clonotype itself: It may be a read error: a sequence one base away is much more abundant. The J gene is TRBJ2-7, the V gene TRBV7-9; D tentatively fits TRBD1 or TRBD2 (6 bases each). Germline-derived CDR1 and CDR2 are SEHNR and FQNEAQ (reference sequence). This CDR3 spans 13 amino acids. The CDR3: CTSSWWGAHEQYF. CDR3 sequence (DNA): TGTACCAGCAGCTGGTGGGGGGCCCACGAGCAGTACTTC. The full variable domain, with the rest looked up from reference TRBV7-9 and TRBJ2-7, is DTGVSQNPRHKITKRGQNVTFRCDPISEHNRLYWYRQTLGQGPEFLTYFQNEAQLEKSRLLSDRFSAERPKGSFSTLEIQRTEQGDSAMYLCTSSWWGAHEQYFGPGTRLTVT.

In the case of this clonotype: A much larger clone lies a single base off, so this may be a read error. The chain has TRBV9 and TRBJ2-1; D remains ambiguous. The germline gives CDR1 SGDLS, CDR2 YYNGEE. This CDR3 has 14 amino acids. CDR3: CASSVDVSYNGQFF. The CDR3 nucleotides read TGTGCCAGCAGCGTAGACGTCTCCTACAATGGGCAGTTCTTC.

This clonotype is medium-sized (0.01 to 0.1%) in the sample. The V gene is TRBV20-1, the J gene TRBJ1-1; D gene ambiguous. Per germline, CDR1 DFQATT and CDR2 SNEGSKA (reference sequence). The CDR3 is made up of 12 amino acids. V lost 8 bases to trimming and J lost 1 base, with 11 bases between them. The DNA of the CDR3 is TGCAGTACCAGGTCGGGGAACACTGAAGCTTTCTTT. Translation gives CSTRSGNTEAFF.

This clonotype is medium-sized (0.01 to 0.1%) within its sample. This chain uses TRBV20-1 with TRBJ1-2, with 7 bases lining up with TRBD1. The V gene end was trimmed by 5 bases and the J gene end by 8 bases; junction bases not matched to a gene: 8. The germline CDR1 and CDR2 sequences are DFQATT and SNEGSKA (reference sequence). The CDR3 totals 12 residues. CDR3 protein: CSAADRVIGYTF. CDR3 sequence (DNA): TGCAGTGCTGCCGACAGGGTTATCGGCTACACCTTC.

By sample share, this clonotype is medium-sized. The chain combines TRBV20-1 with TRBJ1-1; the D gene is possibly TRBD1 (5 bases). From germline, CDR1 is DFQATT and CDR2 SNEGSKA (reference sequence). The CDR3 has 13 amino acids. Trimming cost V 6 bases and J 4 bases, with 15 bases left between them. CDR3 region: CSAVPAGSTEAFF. CDR3 DNA sequence: TGCAGTGCAGTCCCCGCAGGGAGCACTGAAGCTTTCTTT.

Concerning this clonotype itself: Germline and junction disagree at one end, which may indicate a read error. The rearrangement joins TRBV20-1 to TRBJ2-1; 7 bases match TRBD1. Germline loops: CDR1 DFQATT, CDR2 SNEGSKA (reference sequence). The CDR3 consists of 16 residues. CDR3 DNA: TGCAGTACTAGGGATTCCAGGGGGAACCACAACAATGAGCAGTTCTTC. Its protein is CSTRDSRGNHNNEQFF.

This clonotype is medium-sized in the sample. CDR3 in amino acids: CASSPSFGTVNSPLHF. The DNA of the CDR3 is TGTGCCAGCAGCCCTAGCTTTGGGACAGTGAATTCACCCCTCCACTTT. This chain uses TRBV7-2 with TRBJ1-6; 7 positions match TRBD1. Germline V lookup: CDR1 SGHTA, CDR2 FQGNSA. Trimming took 5 bases from V and 7 from J; bases not matched to a gene: 11. The CDR3 covers 16 residues. The entire variable domain, with the rest obtained from reference TRBV7-2 and TRBJ1-6, is as follows: GAGVSQSPSNKVTEKGKDVELRCDPISGHTALYWYRQSLGQGLEFLIYFQGNSAPDKSGLPSDRFSAERTGGSVSTLTIQRTQQEDSAVYLCASSPSFGTVNSPLHFGNGTRLTVT.

This clonotype is medium-sized by share. V gene TRBV30 combines with J gene TRBJ1-3; D is perhaps TRBD1 (6 bases). Trimming pared 2 bases from V and 2 bases from J, leaving 10 bases between. This CDR3 has 14 residues. Germline V gives CDR1 GTSNPN, CDR2 SVGIG (reference sequence). CDR3: CAWSLTGTGNTIYF. DNA of the CDR3: TGTGCCTGGAGTCTAACAGGGACTGGAAACACCATATATTTT.

This clonotype rates as medium-sized. The gene calls are TRBV9 and TRBJ1-1, with D perhaps TRBD1 (5 bases). Germline-derived CDR1 and CDR2 are SGDLS and YYNGEE. The CDR3 length is 14 residues. The ends were cut back, 6 bases at V and 1 base at J, with 13 bases in the middle. CDR3 coding DNA: TGTGCCAGCACCCCCTCCACAGGGAACACTGAAGCTTTCTTT. As protein: CASTPSTGNTEAFF.

This clonotype qualifies as medium-sized. The chain combines TRBV18 with TRBJ1-5; D uncertain. Germline V gene data show CDR1 as KGHSH and CDR2 as LQKENI. This CDR3 has 14 residues. V was clipped by 1 base and J by 7 bases, with 11 bases between them. CDR3 protein: CASSPQGGEQPQHF. CDR3 DNA: TGTGCCAGCTCACCACAGGGTGGTGAACAGCCCCAGCATTTT. Full variable domain (remainder filled in from reference TRBV18 and TRBJ1-5): NAGVMQNPRHLVRRRGQEARLRCSPMKGHSHVYWYRQLPEEGLKFMVYLQKENIIDESGMPKERFSAEFPKEGPSILRIQQVVRGDSAAYFCASSPQGGEQPQHFGDGTRLSIL.

This clonotype is deemed medium-sized (0.01 to 0.1%). V usage is TRBV11-2 and J usage is TRBJ1-2, with D uncertain. Germline loops: CDR1 SGHAT, CDR2 FQNNGV. CDR3 size: 13 residues. V lost 4 bases to trimming and J lost 4 bases, with 10 bases between them. The CDR3 loop reads CASSSGRGYGYTF. CDR3 in DNA: TGTGCCAGCAGCTCCGGGAGAGGCTATGGCTACACCTTC.

This clonotype has ten or more counts. The chain combines TRBV10-3 with TRBJ1-3; the D is unclear. Germline V lookup: CDR1 ENHRY, CDR2 SYGVKD. Trimming cost V 4 bases and J 0 bases, with 7 bases left between them. CDR3 length equals 14 residues. Written as DNA, the CDR3 is TGTGCCATCAGTGGCCCAAACTCTGGAAACACCATATATTTT. As protein: CAISGPNSGNTIYF.

This clonotype ranks as medium-sized (0.01 to 0.1%). The rearrangement uses TRBV11-2 and TRBJ1-6, with a possible D match to TRBD1 (5 bases). V was shortened by 5 bases and J by 9 bases, with 11 bases between the two germline ends. The CDR3 consists of 13 residues. Germline V gene lookup returns CDR1 SGHAT and CDR2 FQNNGV. In nucleotides, the CDR3 is TGTGCCAGCAGCCCCCAGGGTGTTTCACCCCTCCACTTT. This sequence encodes CASSPQGVSPLHF.